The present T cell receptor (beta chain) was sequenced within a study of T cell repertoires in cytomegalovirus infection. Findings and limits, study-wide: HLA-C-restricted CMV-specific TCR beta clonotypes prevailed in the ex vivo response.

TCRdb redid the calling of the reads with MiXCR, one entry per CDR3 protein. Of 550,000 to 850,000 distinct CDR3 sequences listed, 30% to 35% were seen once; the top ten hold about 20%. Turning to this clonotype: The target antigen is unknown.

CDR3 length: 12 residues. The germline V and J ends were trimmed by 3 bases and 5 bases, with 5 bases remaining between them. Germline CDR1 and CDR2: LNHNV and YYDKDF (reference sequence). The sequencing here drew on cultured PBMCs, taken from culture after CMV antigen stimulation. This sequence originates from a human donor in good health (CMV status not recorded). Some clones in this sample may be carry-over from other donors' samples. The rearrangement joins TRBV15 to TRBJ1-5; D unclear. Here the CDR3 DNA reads TGTGCCACCAGCAGGTATGATCAGCCCCAGCATTTT. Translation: CATSRYDQPQHF.